These T cell receptor beta chains were read from a single sample in a study of T cells expressing NK-cell markers. Reanalyzing the 5' RACE reads, TCRdb keeps one entry per CDR3 protein, without DNA. Recorded here are some 140,000 distinct CDR3 sequences; the top ten clones represent more than 35%. The sample comprised blood T cells: a sorted CD56 or NKG2C T cell subset, CD4+ or CD8+ T cells, or bulk PBMC T cells (not recorded which). Receptors originate from a woman in her forties or fifties in good health. The CDR3 runs from the conserved cysteine through the conserved F or W.

v_gene,j_gene,CDR3aa
TRBV6-4,TRBJ2-3,CASSDSSGTHTDTQYF
TRBV7-9,TRBJ1-5,CASSQAGTTNQPQHF
TRBV4-1,TRBJ2-7,CASSQPPTALSSYEQYF
TRBV27,TRBJ2-3,CASREWVRDQGSGDTQYF
TRBV20-1,TRBJ2-7,CSAVRETSYEQYF
TRBV11-2,TRBJ2-1,CASSSLDRADEQFF
TRBV20-1,TRBJ1-2,CSAQDRDNYGYTF
TRBV6-6,TRBJ2-2,CASSHPVPTSGHPSGELFF
TRBV12-3/TRBV12-4,TRBJ2-1,CASSHTGGRKNEQFF
TRBV11-2,TRBJ2-1,CASSLVTVAGVNEQFF
TRBV24-1,TRBJ2-3,CATSDPLASGSGDTQYF
TRBV6-5,TRBJ1-5,CASSYTANQPQHF
TRBV5-4,TRBJ2-3,CASNFGPRDSDTQYF
TRBV20-1,TRBJ2-5,CSARDWAGDSMETQYF
TRBV6-4,TRBJ2-5,CASSDYLGETQYF
TRBV5-1,TRBJ2-7,CASKLLAGIYEQYF
TRBV24-1,TRBJ2-1,CATSEPGASGRNEQFF
TRBV2,TRBJ2-1,CASSERRVTYNEQFF
TRBV15,TRBJ2-5,CATSRGGSDQETQYF
TRBV7-8,TRBJ2-5,CASSFVAGQETQYF
TRBV5-1,TRBJ2-3,CASSSPPSGAPDTQYF
TRBV6-6,TRBJ2-2,CASSYSPGTGELFF
TRBV14,TRBJ2-2,CASSLTSNTGELFF
TRBV29-1,TRBJ2-3,CSAREGTMRSTDTQYF
TRBV4-1,TRBJ2-1,CASHEPGQGVYEQFF
TRBV7-9,TRBJ2-3,CASSELTSGRATDTQYF
TRBV7-2,TRBJ1-1,CASTQPGDGRRAFF
TRBV12-5,TRBJ1-1,CASDLQGTLRNTEAFF
TRBV12-3/TRBV12-4,TRBJ2-7,CASSLRASGYEQYF